The next 29 T cell receptor beta chains were all read from a single sample in a study of T cell responses to AZD1222 COVID-19 vaccine (dated by TCRdb to about 2021). The sample's time point label is to be understood as: baseline before first vaccination. Library preparation used the immunoSEQ multiplex PCR assay. This is the immuneACCESS table as TCRdb keeps it, with only in-frame sequences that have V and J called. A part of the clones is gone; compared with another copy, unresolved V genes explain less than half, and the rest is unexplained. The sample has 65,000 to 75,000 clones on record, 80% to 85% of them singletons. The ten largest clones add up to around 20% of the sample. The sequencing here drew on peripheral blood, taken on day 0 of AZD1222 vaccination. All receptors come from an adult in good health.

In its sample, this clone is medium-sized. The chain is built from TRBV7-6 and TRBJ1-4; a possible D gene is TRBD1 (6 bases). CDR1 SGHVS and CDR2 FNYEAQ come from the germline V gene. V lost 1 base and J 8 bases, leaving 14 bases between the germline ends. The CDR3 spans 15 residues. Here the CDR3 DNA reads TGTGCCAGCAGCTTAGTCGGCAGGGGACGGGAAAAACTGTTTTTT. It codes for CASSLVGRGREKLFF.

This clone came up a few times. V gene TRBV11-3 combines with J gene TRBJ2-2; D may be TRBD1 (6 bases). The length of the CDR3 is 16 residues. Trimming removed 0 bases from V and 2 bases from J, with 10 bases in between. Germline V gives CDR1 SGHNT, CDR2 YENEEA. The CDR3 coding sequence is TGTGCCAGCAGCTTAGATCAGGGGCAAAACACCGGGGAGCTGTTTTTT. As protein: CASSLDQGQNTGELFF.

The V call is TRBV3-1 (or the pseudogene TRBV3-2), the J call TRBJ1-1; D ambiguous. Germline V lookup: CDR1 LGHDT, CDR2 YNNKEL (reference sequence). The CDR3 spans 16 residues. V was pared by 1 base and J by 2 bases, with 14 bases between. The CDR3 sequence is CASSQGVPQFNTEAFF. The CDR3 region has the DNA TGTGCCAGCAGCCAAGGGGTCCCACAGTTTAACACTGAAGCTTTCTTT.

The chain employs TRBV5-1 and TRBJ1-6, with 9 bases identical to TRBD1. CDR3 length equals 15 residues. Trimming removed 0 bases from V and 9 bases from J; junction bases left unmatched: 4. Per germline, CDR1 SGHRS and CDR2 YFSETQ. CDR3 region: CASSLGGQGGSPLHF. DNA of the CDR3: TGCGCCAGCAGCTTGGGGGGACAGGGTGGTTCACCCCTCCACTTT.

The J gene is TRBJ2-6, the V gene TRBV6-2 or TRBV6-3, with 7 bases lining up with TRBD1. Trimming took 5 bases from V and 4 from J; bases not matched to a gene: 5. This CDR3 has 15 residues. Germline V gene data show CDR1 as MNHEY and CDR2 as SVGEGT. CDR3 protein: CASSTGASGANVLTF. CDR3 DNA sequence: TGTGCCAGCAGTACAGGGGCGTCCGGGGCCAACGTCCTGACTTTC.

The chain has TRBV7-9 and TRBJ1-1; D remains ambiguous. The CDR3 has 12 amino acids. V lost 2 bases to trimming and J lost 12 bases, with 13 bases between them. Germline V CDR1 and CDR2: SEHNR, FQNEAQ (reference sequence). The CDR3: CASSLTRTRTFF. The CDR3 DNA reads as TGTGCCAGCAGCTTAACCCGGACTCGGACTTTCTTT.

The CDR3 bases are TGTGCCAGCAGTCCCACAGGGACAGCCGCTAACTATGGCTACACCTTC. Amino acids: CASSPTGTAANYGYTF. J is TRBJ1-2 and V is TRBV28; 7 nucleotides agree with TRBD1. CDR1 is MDHEN and CDR2 is SYDVKM in the germline V gene. The CDR3 loop spans 16 amino acids. The ends lost 5 bases at V and 0 bases at J; junction bases unmatched: 9.

The chain joins TRBV7-2 to TRBJ1-5; 7 bases are a match to TRBD1. The length of the CDR3 is 16 residues. The trim removed 5 bases at V and 4 bases at J, leaving 11 bases unmatched. CDR1 is SGHTA and CDR2 is FQGNSA in the germline V gene. Written as DNA, the CDR3 is TGTGCCAGCAGCGATCAACCCGGCAGGGGGAATCAGCCCCAGCATTTT. Its protein is CASSDQPGRGNQPQHF. The full variable domain, with the rest looked up from reference TRBV7-2 and TRBJ1-5, is GAGVSQSPSNKVTEKGKDVELRCDPISGHTALYWYRQSLGQGLEFLIYFQGNSAPDKSGLPSDRFSAERTGGSVSTLTIQRTQQEDSAVYLCASSDQPGRGNQPQHFGDGTRLSIL.

The CDR3 protein is CASSGTVLNTEAFF. The CDR3 bases are TGTGCCAGCAGCGGGACAGTCCTGAACACTGAAGCTTTCTTT. This chain joins TRBV11-2 and TRBJ1-1; 7 bases are shared with TRBD1. The CDR3 has 14 residues. Germline V gene data show CDR1 as SGHAT and CDR2 as FQNNGV. Trimming cost V 5 bases and J 0 bases; bases outside gene matches: 3.

The chain joins TRBV30 to TRBJ1-1, with D uncertain. CDR3 length equals 12 residues. The ends were cut back, 4 bases at V and 8 bases at J, with 14 bases in the middle. Looked up from germline, CDR1 is GTSNPN and CDR2 is SVGIG (reference sequence). CDR3 bases: TGTGCCTGGACCCAACCCATAAAAGAAGCTTTCTTT. Its protein is CAWTQPIKEAFF.

V and J are TRBV19 and TRBJ1-5; D remains unclear. V was clipped by 5 bases and J by 7 bases, with 18 bases between them. In germline, CDR1 is LNHDA, CDR2 SQIVND (reference sequence). The CDR3 length is 15 residues. The CDR3 is CASSYSGNPGQPQHF. CDR3 DNA: TGTGCCAGTAGTTATTCGGGGAACCCGGGACAGCCCCAGCATTTT.

This chain connects TRBV15 to TRBJ1-6; no firm D call. Germline lookup yields CDR1 LNHNV and CDR2 YYDKDF (reference sequence). Trimming pared 3 bases from V and 1 base from J, leaving 10 bases between. CDR3 size: 16 residues. This CDR3 is CATSRELGSYNSPLHF. The DNA for the CDR3 is TGTGCCACCAGCAGGGAACTTGGATCCTATAATTCACCCCTCCACTTT.

The V call is TRBV29-1, the J call TRBJ1-4; TRBD1 matches at 8 bases. This CDR3 is built from 14 residues. Losses at the gene ends were 7 bases for V and 7 bases for J; bases not matched to a gene: 11. CDR1 is SQVTM, CDR2 ANQGSEA, per germline. CDR3 DNA sequence: TGCAGCGCTGGACAGGGTATTAGCGGTGAAAAACTGTTTTTT. This translates into CSAGQGISGEKLFF.

This CDR3 reads CATSDPIRDNSYEQYF. For the CDR3, the DNA is TGTGCCACCAGTGATCCTATCCGGGACAACTCCTACGAGCAGTACTTC. The J gene is TRBJ2-7, the V gene TRBV24-1; maybe TRBD1 (6 bases). Germline V gene lookup returns CDR1 KGHDR and CDR2 SFDVKD. Trimming removed 3 bases from V and 0 bases from J, with 14 bases in between. The CDR3 has 16 amino acids.

This chain connects TRBV3-1 (or the pseudogene TRBV3-2) to TRBJ1-2; TRBD1 matches at 7 bases. V shed 2 bases and J 4 bases; nucleotides not matched to a gene: 10. Germline lookup yields CDR1 LGHDT and CDR2 YNNKEL (reference sequence). The CDR3 sequence is 16 residues long. As DNA, the CDR3 is TGTGCCAGCAGCCAACCCGGGACAGCCTTCGCCTATGGCTACACCTTC. It codes for CASSQPGTAFAYGYTF.

J is TRBJ2-7 and V is TRBV28, with D tentatively TRBD1 or TRBD2 (5 bases each). Germline V gives CDR1 MDHEN, CDR2 SYDVKM. The length of the CDR3 is 13 residues. V dropped 7 bases and J dropped 0 bases, with 10 bases sitting between them. The CDR3 DNA sequence: TGTGCCAGCATTGGGACGGCCTCCTACGAGCAGTACTTC. Translated, it gives CASIGTASYEQYF.

The chain couples TRBV10-3 to TRBJ2-1; 9 bases are a match to TRBD1. CDR3 length: 11 amino acids. CDR1 and CDR2 (germline): ENHRY, SYGVKD. V shed 4 bases, J shed 15 bases, and the junction held 4 bases outside the gene matches. The CDR3 bases are TGTGCCATCAGTGGGGGGACAGGGTTGTTCTTC. It codes for CAISGGTGLFF.

This sequence joins TRBV28 and TRBJ1-2; the match to TRBD1 covers 9 bases. Germline V gene sequence: CDR1 MDHEN, CDR2 SYDVKM. There are 12 residues in the CDR3. The junction had 2 bases not matched to a gene; V was cut back by 4 bases and J by 8 bases. The CDR3 bases are TGTGCCAGCAGTTCGACAGGGGGAGGCTACACCTTC. Its translation: CASSSTGGGYTF.

The chain joins TRBV15 to TRBJ2-5; no firm D call. The germline V gene encodes CDR1 LNHNV and CDR2 YYDKDF (reference sequence). Between the trimmed V and J ends, which lost 0 bases and 4 bases, there was a span of 3 bases. The CDR3 sequence is 12 residues long. The CDR3 sequence is CATSRDVETQYF. The CDR3 bases are TGTGCCACCAGCAGAGATGTAGAGACCCAGTACTTC.

The J gene is TRBJ2-3, the V gene TRBV2, with 13 bases matching TRBD2. CDR3 length: 16 amino acids. After removal of 5 bases from V and 5 bases from J, the junction contained 7 bases not matched to a gene. CDR1 SNHLY and CDR2 FYNNEI come from the germline V gene. Here the CDR3 reads CASSSTSGRRLDTQYF. The CDR3 bases are TGTGCCAGCAGTTCGACTAGCGGGAGGAGGTTAGATACGCAGTATTTT.

The rearrangement links TRBV9 to TRBJ2-2; the D call may be TRBD1 or TRBD2 (5 bases each). Trimming stripped 3 bases from V and 2 bases from J, with 17 bases between. There are 17 residues in the CDR3. Per germline, CDR1 SGDLS and CDR2 YYNGEE. The CDR3 nucleotides are TGTGCCAGCAGCGCCCGGCAAAGGGGAGAAAACACCGGGGAGCTGTTTTTT. This codes for CASSARQRGENTGELFF. The full variable domain, with the rest looked up from reference TRBV9 and TRBJ2-2, is DSGVTQTPKHLITATGQRVTLRCSPRSGDLSVYWYQQSLDQGLQFLIQYYNGEERAKGNILERFSAQQFPDLHSELNLSSLELGDSALYFCASSARQRGENTGELFFGEGSRLTVL.

This chain joins TRBV5-6 and TRBJ1-6, with TRBD1 identical over 8 bases. Germline V CDR1 and CDR2: SGHDT, YYEEEE. This CDR3 is built from 17 residues. Trimming removed 3 bases from V and 5 bases from J; junction bases left unmatched: 10. DNA of the CDR3: TGTGCCAGCAGCTCTCCGATACGGACAGGGAATAATTCACCCCTCCACTTT. Protein product: CASSSPIRTGNNSPLHF.

This clone was counted once. The chain links TRBV4-2 to TRBJ2-1; D remains ambiguous. The CDR3 runs 18 residues. Germline lookup yields CDR1 LGHNA and CDR2 YNFKEQ. The V end lost 0 bases, the J end lost 4 bases, and 19 bases lay between the germline ends. CDR3 sequence: CASSQDSGYTDIYNEQFF. In nucleotides, the CDR3 is TGTGCCAGCAGCCAAGATTCAGGCTACACAGATATATACAATGAGCAGTTCTTC.

The J gene is TRBJ1-1, the V gene TRBV7-9; no clear D. The CDR3 totals 12 residues. The germline gives CDR1 SEHNR, CDR2 FQNEAQ (reference sequence). V dropped 5 bases and J dropped 1 base, with 5 bases sitting between them. The CDR3 DNA sequence: TGTGCCAGCAGCCGAGGGAACACTGAAGCTTTCTTT. This encodes CASSRGNTEAFF. The whole variable domain, filled in from reference TRBV7-9 and TRBJ1-1, reads DTGVSQNPRHKITKRGQNVTFRCDPISEHNRLYWYRQTLGQGPEFLTYFQNEAQLEKSRLLSDRFSAERPKGSFSTLEIQRTEQGDSAMYLCASSRGNTEAFFGQGTRLTVV.

This clone occurred once. V and J are TRBV7-9 and TRBJ2-7; 10 bases fit TRBD1. V dropped 5 bases and J dropped 3; count of bases not matched to a gene: 1. This CDR3 comprises 13 residues. Germline V lookup: CDR1 SEHNR, CDR2 FQNEAQ (reference sequence). For the CDR3, the DNA is TGTGCCAGCAGCAGGGACAGGGGCTACGAGCAGTACTTC. The encoded protein is CASSRDRGYEQYF.

This chain uses TRBV24-1 with TRBJ1-4; no firm D call. From germline, CDR1 is KGHDR and CDR2 SFDVKD. Trimming took 6 bases from V and 7 from J, leaving 11 bases between them. The length of the CDR3 is 13 residues. The CDR3 loop reads CATSSEVFEKLFF. As DNA, the CDR3 is TGTGCCACCAGTTCCGAGGTGTTTGAAAAACTGTTTTTT.

The rearrangement uses TRBV4-3 and TRBJ2-7, with TRBD1 as a possible D gene (5 bases). Germline V gives CDR1 LGHNA, CDR2 YSLEER. This CDR3 region has 14 residues. Deletions cut 0 bases from V and 4 bases from J, with 10 bases between. The CDR3 protein is CASSQDRVGYEQYF. In nucleotides, the CDR3 is TGCGCCAGCAGCCAAGACAGGGTGGGGTACGAGCAGTACTTC.

The chain combines TRBV28 with TRBJ2-6, with TRBD1 matching over 8 bases. Germline V gives CDR1 MDHEN, CDR2 SYDVKM. This CDR3 spans 15 amino acids. V shed 6 bases, J shed 0 bases, and the junction held 1 base outside the gene matches. The CDR3 is CASSQGASGANVLTF. In DNA form, the CDR3 reads TGTGCCAGCAGCCAGGGGGCCTCTGGGGCCAACGTCCTGACTTTC.

The chain joins TRBV27 to TRBJ1-2; D is unclear. V lost 2 bases, J lost 3 bases, and 7 bases lay in between. Germline CDR1 reads MNHEY; CDR2 reads SMNVEV (reference sequence). The CDR3 totals 13 residues. The CDR3 reads CASSLEPHYGYTF. The CDR3 DNA follows: TGTGCCAGCAGTTTAGAACCGCACTATGGCTACACCTTC.